Included here is one T cell receptor beta chain sequence, with context. This entry comes from a study of blood T cell repertoires in COVID-19. Study context: From T cells, B-cell-depleted T cells, or PBMCs came the material, which was cDNA or gDNA.

The CDR3 spans 14 residues. Between the trimmed V and J ends, which lost 2 bases and 4 bases, there was a span of 12 bases. The germline CDR1 and CDR2 sequences are SGHAT and FQNNGV. In the authors' workflow: The authors estimated nucleated cell counts from reference gene primer amplification. Assay: immunoSEQ multiplex PCR; the TCRdb copy retains only in-frame clones and omits some. The DNA gave D and trimming, while V, J and clone size come from that table. This table has some 42,000 clones, 90% appearing once. The chain joins TRBV11-2 to TRBJ2-7, with D perhaps TRBD1 (6 bases). The TCR originated in a man over 45 with active COVID-19. Sequencing was carried out using peripheral blood. The DNA for the CDR3 is TGTGCCAGCAGCTTATTGGACAGATTATACGAGCAGTACTTC. It encodes CASSLLDRLYEQYF.